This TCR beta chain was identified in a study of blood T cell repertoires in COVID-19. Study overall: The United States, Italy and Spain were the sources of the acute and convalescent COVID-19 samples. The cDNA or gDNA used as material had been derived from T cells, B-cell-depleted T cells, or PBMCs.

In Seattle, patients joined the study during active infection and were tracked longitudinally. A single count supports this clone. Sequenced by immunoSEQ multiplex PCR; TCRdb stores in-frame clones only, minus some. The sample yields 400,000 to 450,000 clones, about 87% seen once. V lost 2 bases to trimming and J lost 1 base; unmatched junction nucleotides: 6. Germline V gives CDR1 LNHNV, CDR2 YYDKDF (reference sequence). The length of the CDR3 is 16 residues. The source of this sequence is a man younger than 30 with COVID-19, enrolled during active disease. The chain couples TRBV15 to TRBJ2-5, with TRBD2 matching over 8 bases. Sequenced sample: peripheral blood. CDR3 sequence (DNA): TGTGCCACCAGCAGATCCCCCCGGGGGGGCCAAGAGACCCAGTACTTC. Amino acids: CATSRSPRGGQETQYF.